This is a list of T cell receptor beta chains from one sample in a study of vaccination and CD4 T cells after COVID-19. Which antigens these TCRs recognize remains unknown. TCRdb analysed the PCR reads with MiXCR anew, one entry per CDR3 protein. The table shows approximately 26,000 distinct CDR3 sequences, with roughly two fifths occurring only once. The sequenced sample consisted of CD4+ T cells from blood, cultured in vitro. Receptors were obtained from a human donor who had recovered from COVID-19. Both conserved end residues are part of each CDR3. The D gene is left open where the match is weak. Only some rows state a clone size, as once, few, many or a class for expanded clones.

CDR3: CASSRGQTNTEAFF
DNA: TGTGCCAGTAGCCGGGGACAGACGAACACTGAAGCTTTCTTT
V: TRBV19
D: TRBD1
size: -
J: TRBJ1-1

CDR3: CATKEGRAHYGYTF
DNA: TGTGCCACTAAGGAGGGCAGGGCTCATTATGGCTACACCTTC
V: TRBV19
D: -
size: few
J: TRBJ1-2

CDR3: CASSPRGGRFVEQFF
DNA: TGTGCCAGCAGCCCTCGGGGGGGCCGGTTTGTTGAGCAGTTCTTC
V: TRBV7-2
D: TRBD2
size: medium-sized
J: TRBJ2-1

CDR3: CASSLSPSATTYEQYF
DNA: TGCGCCAGCAGCTTGAGTCCTAGCGCGACCACCTACGAGCAGTACTTC
V: TRBV5-1
D: -
size: -
J: TRBJ2-7

CDR3: CAIRNTADTQYF
DNA: TGTGCCATCAGGAATACCGCAGATACGCAGTATTTT
V: TRBV10-3
D: -
size: -
J: TRBJ2-3

CDR3: CASSLATTEVYTF
DNA: TGTGCCAGCAGCTTAGCTACAACAGAGGTCTACACCTTC
V: TRBV11-3
D: -
size: few
J: TRBJ1-2

CDR3: CASALRGGSYNEQFF
DNA: TGTGCCAGCGCCCTACGGGGGGGCTCCTACAATGAGCAGTTCTTC
V: TRBV11-3
D: TRBD2
size: -
J: TRBJ2-1

CDR3: CSARPGGPREPQYF
DNA: TGCAGTGCTCGTCCCGGGGGTCCCCGTGAGCCGCAGTATTTT
V: TRBV20-1
D: -
size: -
J: TRBJ2-3

CDR3: CASSQLLTGGRTEAFF
DNA: TGTGCCAGCAGTCAACTATTGACAGGGGGCAGGACTGAAGCTTTCTTT
V: TRBV27
D: TRBD1
size: -
J: TRBJ1-1

CDR3: CASTTFGGSHLHEQYF
DNA: TGTGCCAGCACTACATTCGGAGGGTCCCACCTCCACGAGCAGTACTTC
V: TRBV28
D: -
size: few
J: TRBJ2-7

CDR3: CASSLGLAGGNEQFF
DNA: TGCGCCAGCAGCCTAGGACTAGCGGGAGGGAATGAGCAGTTCTTC
V: TRBV5-1
D: TRBD2
size: -
J: TRBJ2-1

CDR3: CSPQGQGRYNSPLHF
DNA: TGCAGTCCCCAAGGGCAGGGTAGATATAATTCACCCCTCCACTTT
V: TRBV20-1
D: -
size: few
J: TRBJ1-6

CDR3: CASSSQGATPYEQYF
DNA: TGTGCCAGCAGCTCCCAGGGGGCAACCCCGTACGAGCAGTACTTC
V: TRBV28
D: TRBD1
size: -
J: TRBJ2-7

CDR3: CASSPVPWTGLSYNEQFF
DNA: TGTGCCAGCAGTCCCGTCCCCTGGACAGGGCTATCCTACAATGAGCAGTTCTTC
V: TRBV6-1
D: TRBD1
size: -
J: TRBJ2-1

CDR3: CASSVGQGFSYTF
DNA: TGTGCCAGCAGCGTGGGACAGGGATTTTCCTACACCTTC
V: TRBV5-6
D: TRBD1
size: -
J: TRBJ1-2

CDR3: CASSPGGTGEGSNQPQHF
DNA: TGTGCCAGCTCACCAGGAGGGACAGGGGAGGGGAGCAATCAGCCCCAGCATTTT
V: TRBV18
D: TRBD1
size: -
J: TRBJ1-5

CDR3: CASSGRTSGGIHEQFF
DNA: TGTGCCAGCAGTGGCCGGACTAGCGGGGGGATTCATGAGCAGTTCTTC
V: TRBV6-4
D: TRBD2
size: medium-sized
J: TRBJ2-1

CDR3: CASSYSRAAGSNSPLHF
DNA: TGTGCCAGCAGTTACTCGAGGGCGGCCGGTTCTAATTCACCCCTCCACTTT
V: TRBV6-5
D: -
size: few
J: TRBJ1-6

CDR3: CSAVLTTAPYEQYF
DNA: TGCAGTGCTGTCCTGACAACGGCTCCCTACGAGCAGTACTTC
V: TRBV20-1
D: -
size: -
J: TRBJ2-7

CDR3: CASSRTGDAKNIQYF
DNA: TGTGCCAGCAGCCGGACAGGGGACGCCAAAAACATTCAGTACTTC
V: TRBV27
D: TRBD1
size: few
J: TRBJ2-4

CDR3: CASSSQGSSTGELFF
DNA: TGTGCCAGCAGTTCACAGGGGAGTAGCACCGGGGAGCTGTTTTTT
V: TRBV28
D: TRBD1
size: -
J: TRBJ2-2

CDR3: CATSEQSSYNEQFF
DNA: TGTGCCACCAGTGAACAGAGCTCCTACAATGAGCAGTTCTTC
V: TRBV24-1
D: -
size: -
J: TRBJ2-1

CDR3: CAISEATGRAAPQHF
DNA: TGTGCCATCAGTGAGGCGACAGGCCGAGCCGCACCCCAGCATTTT
V: TRBV10-3
D: -
size: once
J: TRBJ1-5

CDR3: CASSPNTGGKETQYF
DNA: TGTGCCAGCAGTCCCAACACAGGGGGTAAAGAGACCCAGTACTTC
V: TRBV6-1
D: TRBD1
size: -
J: TRBJ2-5

CDR3: CASSPGSTDTQYF
DNA: TGTGCCAGCTCACCAGGTAGCACAGATACGCAGTATTTT
V: TRBV18
D: -
size: once
J: TRBJ2-3

CDR3: CASSYEQEAGYTF
DNA: TGTGCCAGCAGTTACGAACAGGAGGCCGGCTACACCTTC
V: TRBV6-5
D: -
size: few
J: TRBJ1-2

CDR3: CASSPFRDVETQYF
DNA: TGTGCCAGCTCACCATTCCGGGACGTCGAGACCCAGTACTTC
V: TRBV18
D: -
size: -
J: TRBJ2-5

CDR3: CASSSTTTTGTDTQYF
DNA: TGTGCCAGCAGCTCAACCACAACTACCGGCACAGATACGCAGTATTTT
V: TRBV7-9
D: -
size: few
J: TRBJ2-3

CDR3: CASQGRTNQETQYF
DNA: TGTGCCAGCCAGGGACGTACTAACCAAGAGACCCAGTACTTC
V: TRBV2
D: -
size: few
J: TRBJ2-5

CDR3: CASSALGAYGYTF
DNA: TGTGCCAGCAGTGCTTTGGGGGCGTATGGCTACACCTTC
V: TRBV2
D: -
size: -
J: TRBJ1-2

CDR3: CSARAEPTGKIRELFF
DNA: TGCAGTGCTAGAGCTGAACCGACAGGGAAGATCAGGGAGCTGTTTTTT
V: TRBV20-1
D: TRBD1
size: -
J: TRBJ2-2

CDR3: CSARDRGRGLTQAFF
DNA: TGCAGTGCTAGAGATCGTGGCAGGGGGCTCACCCAAGCTTTCTTT
V: TRBV20-1
D: TRBD1
size: -
J: TRBJ1-1

CDR3: CASSYSWEKGGGQPQHF
DNA: TGTGCCAGCAGTTACTCGTGGGAAAAAGGGGGCGGGCAGCCCCAGCATTTT
V: TRBV6-5
D: TRBD1
size: -
J: TRBJ1-5

CDR3: CSVVQGSNYGYTF
DNA: TGCAGCGTTGTTCAGGGGTCAAACTATGGCTACACCTTC
V: TRBV29-1
D: -
size: -
J: TRBJ1-2

CDR3: CASIAEGGLNEQFF
DNA: TGTGCCAGCATCGCTGAGGGGGGTCTCAATGAGCAGTTCTTC
V: TRBV12-3/TRBV12-4
D: -
size: -
J: TRBJ2-1

CDR3: CASSLEGTSYNEQFF
DNA: TGTGCCAGCAGCTTAGAAGGGACCTCCTACAATGAGCAGTTCTTC
V: TRBV11-3
D: -
size: -
J: TRBJ2-1

CDR3: CASSVSGALGYTF
DNA: TGTGCCAGCAGCGTATCAGGGGCGCTAGGCTACACCTTC
V: TRBV9
D: -
size: -
J: TRBJ1-2

CDR3: CASSLTGEGETQYF
DNA: TGTGCCAGCAGCCTAACAGGGGAGGGAGAGACCCAGTACTTC
V: TRBV5-6
D: -
size: -
J: TRBJ2-5

CDR3: CASSQPYRGQSHEQYF
DNA: TGCGCCAGCAGCCAACCTTATCGGGGACAGTCCCACGAGCAGTACTTC
V: TRBV4-1
D: TRBD1
size: -
J: TRBJ2-7

CDR3: CSASFREKGKDTQYF
DNA: TGCAGTGCTAGTTTTCGGGAGAAGGGTAAAGATACGCAGTATTTT
V: TRBV20-1
D: -
size: -
J: TRBJ2-3

CDR3: CASRGGARETQYF
DNA: TGCGCCAGCAGGGGGGGGGCGCGAGAGACCCAGTACTTC
V: TRBV10-2
D: -
size: -
J: TRBJ2-5

CDR3: CASSLAPGTRTDTQYF
DNA: TGTGCCAGCAGTTTGGCGCCCGGGACTAGAACAGATACGCAGTATTTT
V: TRBV28
D: TRBD2
size: -
J: TRBJ2-3

CDR3: CASSYGPGGLQPQHF
DNA: TGTGCCAGCAGTTACGGGCCAGGGGGCTTGCAGCCCCAGCATTTT
V: TRBV6-2/TRBV6-3
D: TRBD1
size: -
J: TRBJ1-5

CDR3: CSARDFGTGVNTEAFF
DNA: TGCAGTGCTAGAGATTTTGGGACAGGGGTGAACACTGAAGCTTTCTTT
V: TRBV20-1
D: TRBD1
size: few
J: TRBJ1-1

CDR3: CASSFMIGQGQAFF
DNA: TGTGCCAGCAGCTTCATGATAGGACAGGGGCAAGCTTTCTTT
V: TRBV7-2
D: TRBD1
size: few
J: TRBJ1-1

CDR3: CSASYIPREGYTF
DNA: TGCAGTGCTTCATATATTCCCCGGGAGGGCTACACCTTC
V: TRBV20-1
D: -
size: once
J: TRBJ1-2

CDR3: CASSRGAGTGELFF
DNA: TGTGCCAGCAGCCGGGGGGCCGGCACCGGGGAGCTGTTTTTT
V: TRBV5-6
D: -
size: -
J: TRBJ2-2

CDR3: CASRTRAHQNTGELFF
DNA: TGTGCCAGCAGAACGAGGGCCCACCAGAACACCGGGGAGCTGTTTTTT
V: TRBV6-1
D: -
size: few
J: TRBJ2-2

CDR3: CASSRTGGYTF
DNA: TGTGCCAGCAGTAGGACAGGGGGCTACACCTTC
V: TRBV12-3/TRBV12-4
D: TRBD1
size: -
J: TRBJ1-2

CDR3: CASSQSLPTANSNEKLFF
DNA: TGTGCCAGCAGCCAATCCCTACCGACGGCAAATTCTAATGAAAAACTGTTTTTT
V: TRBV4-2
D: -
size: -
J: TRBJ1-4

CDR3: CASSEALRRAFSYEQYF
DNA: TGTGCCAGCAGTGAAGCGTTGAGGCGGGCGTTCTCCTACGAGCAGTACTTC
V: TRBV2
D: -
size: -
J: TRBJ2-7

CDR3: CASSSQGRHNSPLHF
DNA: TGTGCCAGCAGTTCGCAGGGGAGGCATAATTCACCCCTCCACTTT
V: TRBV28
D: -
size: -
J: TRBJ1-6

CDR3: CSVAGTGVVDTQYF
DNA: TGCAGCGTTGCCGGGACAGGAGTAGTTGATACGCAGTATTTT
V: TRBV29-1
D: TRBD1
size: -
J: TRBJ2-3

CDR3: CASSPTTGPYEQYF
DNA: TGTGCCAGCAGTCCGACGACAGGACCATACGAGCAGTACTTC
V: TRBV27
D: -
size: -
J: TRBJ2-7

CDR3: CASSDGGTAKNIQYF
DNA: TGTGCCAGCAGTGACGGGGGGACGGCCAAAAACATTCAGTACTTC
V: TRBV6-1
D: TRBD2
size: few
J: TRBJ2-4

CDR3: CASSQPQGEAFF
DNA: TGTGCCAGCAGCCAGCCCCAGGGGGAAGCTTTCTTT
V: TRBV4-2
D: -
size: few
J: TRBJ1-1

CDR3: CASSLLGGQGLTYEQYF
DNA: TGTGCCAGCAGTTTATTAGGTGGCCAGGGATTAACCTACGAGCAGTACTTC
V: TRBV27
D: -
size: few
J: TRBJ2-7

CDR3: CASNADRGGGYTF
DNA: TGTGCCAGCAACGCGGACAGGGGAGGGGGCTACACCTTC
V: TRBV25-1
D: TRBD1
size: few
J: TRBJ1-2